Shown below are 20 T cell receptor beta chains from a single sample sequenced in a study of vaccination and CD4 T cells after COVID-19. Their specific antigens are unknown. Sequencing of cultured CD4+ T cell DNA used the Oncomine TCR Beta short-read assay. TCRdb re-analysed the PCR reads in MiXCR, keeping a single row per CDR3 protein. The sample records some 16,000 distinct CDR3 sequences, around 60% being singletons. Treatment given: roughly 11-day PBMC culture with coronavirus spike peptide pools or control peptides (ViraFEST assay). The specimen sequenced was CD4+ T cells from blood, cultured in vitro. The receptors stem from a human donor who had recovered from COVID-19.

The V call is TRBV12-3 or TRBV12-4, the J call TRBJ2-3; D not certain. V was cut by 3 bases and J by 4 bases, with 8 bases left in between. This CDR3 comprises 13 residues. This chain's CDR3 is CASSLGWADTQYF. CDR3 nucleotides: TGTGCCAGCAGTTTGGGTTGGGCAGATACGCAGTATTTT.

The chain links TRBV6-5 to TRBJ1-5; 9 bases line up with TRBD1. V lost 0 bases, J lost 7 bases, and 1 base stayed unmatched. Germline assignment: CDR1 MNHEY and CDR2 SVGAGI. The CDR3 consists of 14 residues. Here the CDR3 reads CASSYSGQGQPQHF. The CDR3, as DNA: TGTGCCAGCAGTTACTCGGGACAGGGCCAGCCCCAGCATTTT.

V is TRBV19 and J is TRBJ1-5; 8 nucleotides align to TRBD1. This CDR3 is built from 15 residues. After removal of 6 bases from V and 0 bases from J, the junction contained 4 bases not matched to a gene. Germline values: CDR1 LNHDA, CDR2 SQIVND (reference sequence). CDR3 bases: TGTGCCAGTAGGGAGACAGGGGTTAGCAATCAGCCCCAGCATTTT. Translated, it gives CASRETGVSNQPQHF. The full variable domain, its missing parts supplied by reference TRBV19 and TRBJ1-5, is DGGITQSPKYLFRKEGQNVTLSCEQNLNHDAMYWYRQDPGQGLRLIYYSQIVNDFQKGDIAEGYSVSREKKESFPLTVTSAQKNPTAFYLCASRETGVSNQPQHFGDGTRLSIL.

The V and J genes are TRBV3-1 and TRBJ1-2; perhaps TRBD1 as D (6 bases). V lost 4 bases and J 3 bases, leaving 15 bases between the germline ends. The CDR3 spans 15 residues. Germline assignment: CDR1 LGHDT and CDR2 YNNKEL (reference sequence). The DNA of the CDR3 is TGTGCCAGCAGCCCCTCGGGGGGCGGGCACTATGGCTACACCTTC. Protein: CASSPSGGGHYGYTF.

This rearrangement joins TRBV11-2 to TRBJ1-2; TRBD1 might be the D (5 bases). The CDR3 spans 17 residues. Trimming pared 1 base from V and 1 base from J, leaving 16 bases between. Germline lookup yields CDR1 SGHAT and CDR2 FQNNGV. The CDR3 loop is CASSLVPGLDFNYGYTF. The CDR3 nucleotides are TGTGCCAGCAGCTTAGTCCCGGGACTTGACTTTAACTATGGCTACACCTTC. The full variable domain, in which reference TRBV11-2 and TRBJ1-2 provide the parts outside the CDR3, is EAGVAQSPRYKIIEKRQSVAFWCNPISGHATLYWYQQILGQGPKLLIQFQNNGVVDDSQLPKDRFSAERLKGVDSTLKIQPAKLEDSAVYLCASSLVPGLDFNYGYTFGSGTRLTVV.

This clonotype was found a few times. V gene TRBV20-1 combines with J gene TRBJ1-2, with TRBD1 as a possible D gene (6 bases). Deletions cut 3 bases from V and 8 bases from J, with 13 bases between. Germline CDR1 and CDR2: DFQATT and SNEGSKA (reference sequence). The length of the CDR3 is 12 residues. Here the CDR3 DNA reads TGCAGTGCTAGTGGCCAGGGGAACGGCTACACCTTC. It translates to CSASGQGNGYTF.

The chain is built from TRBV24-1 and TRBJ2-2, with D perhaps assigned TRBD1 or TRBD2 (5 bases each). Trimming stripped 4 bases from V and 5 bases from J, with 13 bases between. Germline V lookup: CDR1 KGHDR, CDR2 SFDVKD. The CDR3 loop spans 15 amino acids. CDR3 bases: TGTGCCACCAGTGAACCAGGGACCCGAACCGGGGAGCTGTTTTTT. Translating gives CATSEPGTRTGELFF.

The rearrangement uses TRBV7-9 and TRBJ1-5; D is ambiguous. Trimming removed 3 bases from V and 1 base from J, with 10 bases in between. The CDR3 contains 15 residues. CDR1 and CDR2 from the germline V gene are SEHNR and FQNEAQ (reference sequence). The CDR3 bases are TGTGCCAGCAGCTTGACCGTAGGGAGCAATCAGCCCCAGCATTTT. It yields the protein CASSLTVGSNQPQHF.

In this sample, this clonotype turned up a few times. J is TRBJ1-4 and V is TRBV27; possible D gene TRBD1, 5 bases. The CDR3 is 15 residues long. Germline V gene data show CDR1 as MNHEY and CDR2 as SMNVEV (reference sequence). Trimming stripped 4 bases from V and 4 bases from J, with 13 bases between. Here the CDR3 reads CASSSSWDRNEKLFF. The CDR3 DNA reads TGTGCCAGCAGTTCCTCCTGGGACCGTAATGAAAAACTGTTTTTT.

The V and J genes are TRBV20-1 and TRBJ2-5; 10 bases line up with TRBD1. CDR1 and CDR2 (germline): DFQATT, SNEGSKA (reference sequence). The CDR3 runs to 14 residues. J lost 2 bases, V lost 3 bases, and 3 bases had no gene match. In DNA, the CDR3 is TGCAGTGCTAGGGGGACAGGGGAACAAGAGACCCAGTACTTC. This encodes CSARGTGEQETQYF.

The J gene is TRBJ1-5, the V gene TRBV28; 11 bases map to TRBD1. In germline, CDR1 is MDHEN, CDR2 SYDVKM. The CDR3 has 15 residues. The V and J ends lost 5 bases and 4 bases, in that order; junction bases with no gene match: 4. DNA for the CDR3: TGTGCCAGCAGTGTCGGACAGGGGGCGAATCAGCCCCAGCATTTT. Its protein product is CASSVGQGANQPQHF. Looking up the rest from reference TRBV28 and TRBJ1-5 gives the full variable domain: DVKVTQSSRYLVKRTGEKVFLECVQDMDHENMFWYRQDPGLGLRLIYFSYDVKMKEKGDIPEGYSVSREKKERFSLILESASTNQTSMYLCASSVGQGANQPQHFGDGTRLSIL.

Only one count was recorded for this clonotype. V is TRBV11-3 and J is TRBJ1-2; TRBD1 matches 12 bases. Unmatched junction bases numbered 8, after V lost 1 base and J lost 2 bases. The CDR3 sequence is 18 residues long. From germline, CDR1 is SGHNT and CDR2 YENEEA. The CDR3 bases are TGTGCCAGCAGCTTAGTGGGACAGGGGGCCGCACAGAACTATGGCTACACCTTC. Protein product: CASSLVGQGAAQNYGYTF.

The V gene is TRBV2, the J gene TRBJ2-7; D is uncertain. The CDR3 spans 15 residues. Trimming pared 3 bases from V and 2 bases from J, leaving 14 bases between. Germline lookup yields CDR1 SNHLY and CDR2 FYNNEI. CDR3 sequence: CASSESSAFPYEQYF. The CDR3 nucleotides are TGTGCCAGCAGTGAGTCCAGCGCCTTTCCCTACGAGCAGTACTTC.

The chain combines TRBV18 with TRBJ1-2; D ambiguous. Germline CDR1 and CDR2: KGHSH and LQKENI. The germline V and J ends were trimmed by 8 bases and 6 bases, with 19 bases remaining between them. The length of the CDR3 is 14 residues. CDR3 loop: CASDPNGMEDGYTF. The CDR3 bases are TGTGCCAGCGACCCTAACGGGATGGAAGATGGCTACACCTTC.

The CDR3 bases are TGCAGTGCTAGATCTATGGGACTGCCGGTCGAGACCCAGTACTTC. Encoded protein: CSARSMGLPVETQYF. The V and J genes are TRBV20-1 and TRBJ2-5; the D gene is possibly TRBD2 (6 bases). V was shortened by 2 bases and J by 5 bases, with 18 bases between the two germline ends. Germline-derived CDR1 and CDR2 are DFQATT and SNEGSKA (reference sequence). The CDR3 runs to 15 residues.

V gene TRBV7-2 combines with J gene TRBJ2-5; D ambiguous. Germline loops: CDR1 SGHTA, CDR2 FQGNSA. V was trimmed by 5 bases and J by 3 bases, leaving 16 bases between them. This CDR3 has 15 amino acids. CDR3 amino acids: CASSRELKWEETQYF. The CDR3 DNA follows: TGTGCCAGCAGCCGAGAGCTAAAGTGGGAAGAGACCCAGTACTTC.

The chain uses TRBV7-3 and TRBJ2-1; D ambiguous. Germline values: CDR1 SGHTA, CDR2 FQGTGA. The CDR3 runs 11 residues. V lost 5 bases to trimming and J lost 5 bases, with 4 bases between them. This CDR3 reads CASSPDNEQFF. DNA for the CDR3: TGTGCCAGCAGCCCGGACAATGAGCAGTTCTTC.

The rearrangement joins TRBV6-1 to TRBJ1-5; D is undetermined. The CDR3 runs 14 residues. The V gene lost 2 bases and the J gene lost 0 bases, with 5 bases spanning the gap. Germline CDR1 is MNHNS and CDR2 is SASEGT. CDR3 amino acids: CASSERDSNQPQHF. DNA of the CDR3: TGTGCCAGCAGTGAACGGGATAGCAATCAGCCCCAGCATTTT.

The rearrangement links TRBV12-3 or TRBV12-4 to TRBJ2-1; 14 positions agree with TRBD2. There are 18 residues in the CDR3. The V segment lost 6 bases and the J segment 8 bases; nucleotides outside the gene matches: 15. In nucleotides, the CDR3 is TGTGCCAGCAGCTCCGGGACTAGCGGGAGATTGGAAGCGGATGAGCAGTTCTTC. Translated: CASSSGTSGRLEADEQFF.

This clonotype was picked up a small number of times. This chain connects TRBV2 to TRBJ2-6, with D tentatively TRBD1 or TRBD2 (5 bases each). V was shortened by 7 bases and J by 0 bases, with 13 bases between the two germline ends. The CDR3 is 16 amino acids. CDR1 SNHLY and CDR2 FYNNEI come from the germline V gene. The CDR3 DNA follows: TGTGCCAGCACCTGGGACGGCCACTCTGGGGCCAACGTCCTGACTTTC. Protein product: CASTWDGHSGANVLTF.